The sequence of this T cell receptor beta chain was determined in a study of identical twins. cDNA molecules carried unique molecular identifiers, and template switching added a universal primer site. TCRdb redid the calling of the 5' RACE reads with MiXCR, one entry per CDR3 protein. The sample comprises fewer than 500,000 distinct CDR3 sequences, roughly an eighth of which are singletons, and approximately 0.98% rests with the top ten. Donors uniformly comprised healthy Caucasians. In the case of this clonotype: Its antigen is unknown.

V was shortened by 5 bases and J by 4 bases, with 15 bases between the two germline ends. CDR3 length: 15 residues. Germline CDR1 is SEHNR and CDR2 is FQNEAQ (reference sequence). General study points: Out-of-frame alpha sequences shared between twins exhibited an excess of low generation probability.

These data are also associated with another study on yellow fever vaccine responses in identical twins.

This clonotype originated in a woman in her late teens or twenties in good health. The gene calls are TRBV7-9 and TRBJ1-5; D unresolved. The sequencing sample was made of CD4+ T cells sorted from blood. CDR3 amino acids: CASSRGLAGNQPQHF. CDR3 bases: TGTGCCAGCAGCCGCGGACTTGCGGGAAATCAGCCCCAGCATTTT. The whole variable domain, remainder taken from reference TRBV7-9 and TRBJ1-5, is DTGVSQNPRHKITKRGQNVTFRCDPISEHNRLYWYRQTLGQGPEFLTYFQNEAQLEKSRLLSDRFSAERPKGSFSTLEIQRTEQGDSAMYLCASSRGLAGNQPQHFGDGTRLSIL.